This TCR beta chain appears in the sequencing data of a study of post-analysis software for immune sequencing data. The study, taken as a whole, reports: Controls' normalized Chao1 diversity significantly exceeded that of multiple sclerosis patients. Among several TRBV segments more frequent in patients than controls were TRBV5-6, TRBV5-1 and TRBV20-1.

V was shortened by 0 bases and J by 5 bases, with 19 bases between the two germline ends. This CDR3 comprises 18 residues. From germline, CDR1 is SGHVS and CDR2 FNYEAQ. A note on this clonotype: Its matching antigen is unknown.

cDNA libraries for TCR beta contained unique molecular identifiers. One entry per CDR3 protein results from TCRdb running MiXCR on the PCR reads. Among 750,000 to 900,000 distinct CDR3 sequences listed, under 60% were seen once. The sequence came from a girl aged 10 to 17 with multiple sclerosis. This rearrangement joins TRBV7-6 to TRBJ2-2; possibly TRBD1 or TRBD2 for D (6 bases each). The sample was blood. The CDR3 here is CASSLAVGGQGKTGELFF. CDR3 in DNA: TGTGCCAGCAGCTTAGCTGTCGGAGGGCAGGGGAAGACCGGGGAGCTGTTTTTT.